The 32 T cell receptor beta chains below come from one sample, sequenced in a study of T cell repertoires in cytomegalovirus infection. Each CDR3 protein is one row after TCRdb ran MiXCR on the reads. The sample lists hundreds of thousands of distinct CDR3 sequences, about 33% occurring once. Antigens of these TCRs are unknown. This material consisted of cultured PBMCs, taken from culture after CMV antigen stimulation. The receptors were sampled from a human donor in good health (CMV status not recorded). Some clones in this sample may be carry-over from other donors' samples.

The gene calls are TRBV6-5 and TRBJ1-6; 7 bases are shared with TRBD1. Per germline, CDR1 MNHEY and CDR2 SVGAGI. The V and J ends lost 4 bases and 7 bases, in that order; junction bases with no gene match: 7. The CDR3 contains 15 residues. CDR3 in DNA: TGTGCCAGCAGTTTTTCCGGGACAGAGAATTCACCCCTCCACTTT. Its protein is CASSFSGTENSPLHF.

The rearrangement uses TRBV11-2 and TRBJ1-4, with no clear D. The CDR3 is made up of 16 amino acids. Trimming stripped 3 bases from V and 5 bases from J, with 16 bases between. Germline loops: CDR1 SGHAT, CDR2 FQNNGV. This CDR3 reads CASSLRTEPRNEKLFF. The DNA for the CDR3 is TGTGCCAGCAGCTTGCGGACGGAACCCAGGAATGAAAAACTGTTTTTT. The whole variable domain, filled in from reference TRBV11-2 and TRBJ1-4, reads EAGVAQSPRYKIIEKRQSVAFWCNPISGHATLYWYQQILGQGPKLLIQFQNNGVVDDSQLPKDRFSAERLKGVDSTLKIQPAKLEDSAVYLCASSLRTEPRNEKLFFGSGTQLSVL.

This clonotype was counted many times. V usage is TRBV7-2 and J usage is TRBJ1-6, with a weak D call TRBD1 (6 bases). From germline, CDR1 is SGHTA and CDR2 FQGNSA. Trimming cost V 1 base and J 11 bases, with 15 bases left between them. The CDR3 is 15 residues long. In DNA form, the CDR3 reads TGTGCCAGCAGCTTAGTCCGGGGGCTTATGACACCCCTCCACTTT. It yields the protein CASSLVRGLMTPLHF.

The V and J genes are TRBV7-9 and TRBJ1-1, with D possibly TRBD1 on 6 matching bases. Trimming took off 5 bases at V and 4 bases at J, with 17 bases between the two ends. CDR3 length equals 15 residues. The germline V gene has CDR1 SEHNR and CDR2 FQNEAQ (reference sequence). This CDR3 is CASSETGSAGTEAFF. The CDR3 DNA sequence: TGTGCCAGCAGCGAGACAGGATCGGCAGGCACTGAAGCTTTCTTT.

The gene calls are TRBV11-2 and TRBJ1-2; D is possibly TRBD1 (6 bases). The V end was cut by 5 bases, the J end by 4 bases, with 11 bases between. The CDR3 sequence is 13 residues long. The germline CDR1 and CDR2 sequences are SGHAT and FQNNGV. CDR3 residues: CASSGDRPYGYTF. The CDR3 region has the DNA TGTGCCAGCAGCGGAGACAGGCCCTATGGCTACACCTTC. The full variable domain, its missing parts supplied by reference TRBV11-2 and TRBJ1-2, is EAGVAQSPRYKIIEKRQSVAFWCNPISGHATLYWYQQILGQGPKLLIQFQNNGVVDDSQLPKDRFSAERLKGVDSTLKIQPAKLEDSAVYLCASSGDRPYGYTFGSGTRLTVV.

This clonotype was observed a few times. The V gene is TRBV7-9, the J gene TRBJ1-2; D is unclear. The CDR3 runs 12 residues. Germline-derived CDR1 and CDR2 are SEHNR and FQNEAQ (reference sequence). V shed 5 bases and J shed 8 bases, with 12 bases lying between them. The CDR3 bases are TGTGCCAGCAGCGCGGGCCGTAAGGGCTACACCTTC. Protein: CASSAGRKGYTF. The variable domain in full, completed from reference TRBV7-9 and TRBJ1-2, reads DTGVSQNPRHKITKRGQNVTFRCDPISEHNRLYWYRQTLGQGPEFLTYFQNEAQLEKSRLLSDRFSAERPKGSFSTLEIQRTEQGDSAMYLCASSAGRKGYTFGSGTRLTVV.

The chain carries TRBV4-3 and TRBJ2-7; D perhaps matches TRBD2 (6 bases). Trimming pared 1 base from V and 3 bases from J, leaving 16 bases between. The CDR3 has 16 residues. Germline V lookup: CDR1 LGHNA, CDR2 YSLEER. The CDR3 is CASSQVGGNPIYEQYF. The CDR3 DNA sequence: TGCGCCAGCAGCCAAGTGGGGGGTAACCCTATCTACGAGCAGTACTTC.

In its sample, this clonotype was seen many times. V gene TRBV7-2 combines with J gene TRBJ2-7; 12 bases fit TRBD2. Per the germline V gene, CDR1 is SGHTA and CDR2 is FQGNSA. This CDR3 is 16 amino acids long. The ends lost 1 base at V and 0 bases at J; junction bases unmatched: 1. Here the CDR3 DNA reads TGTGCCAGCAGCTTAGGACTAGCGGGAGCCTCCTACGAGCAGTACTTC. Translated, it gives CASSLGLAGASYEQYF.

The V and J genes are TRBV2 and TRBJ2-7; D is ambiguous. V dropped 7 bases and J dropped 3 bases, with 10 bases sitting between them. Germline assignment: CDR1 SNHLY and CDR2 FYNNEI. This CDR3 contains 12 residues. The CDR3 is CASTLSGYEQYF. CDR3 bases: TGTGCCAGCACCCTGAGTGGCTACGAGCAGTACTTC.

This clonotype appeared a few times. V and J are TRBV29-1 and TRBJ1-4; 10 positions match TRBD1. Per germline, CDR1 SQVTM and CDR2 ANQGSEA. V was clipped by 3 bases and J by 10 bases; unmatched bases: 8. This CDR3 region has 14 residues. CDR3 amino acids: CSVDTGTGATKLFF. Here the CDR3 DNA reads TGCAGCGTTGACACCGGGACAGGGGCTACAAAACTGTTTTTT.

This clonotype was seen a few times. The chain combines TRBV19 with TRBJ1-4; D might be TRBD1 (5 bases). Trimming removed 7 bases at V and 8 bases at J, with 20 bases between. The CDR3 extends over 15 amino acids. Germline CDR1 reads LNHDA; CDR2 reads SQIVND (reference sequence). The CDR3: CASTETGRRDEKLFF. DNA for the CDR3: TGTGCCAGTACCGAAACGGGCAGGCGGGACGAAAAACTGTTTTTT.

Points on this clonotype: A much larger clone is a single base away; this may be a read error. This sequence joins TRBV2 and TRBJ1-1, with unresolved D. V was clipped by 6 bases and J by 4 bases, with 6 bases between them. CDR1 is SNHLY and CDR2 is FYNNEI in the germline V gene. The CDR3 covers 11 residues. This chain's CDR3 is CASRESTEAFF. The CDR3 region has the DNA TGTGCCAGCAGGGAGAGCACTGAAGCTTTCTTT.

Only a few counts were recorded for this clonotype. The J gene is TRBJ1-6, the V gene TRBV20-1; maybe TRBD1 (6 bases). The CDR3 sequence is 18 residues long. CDR1 is DFQATT and CDR2 is SNEGSKA in the germline V gene (reference sequence). V was cut by 0 bases and J by 0 bases, with 15 bases left in between. CDR3: CSARDEGTLSSYNSPLHF. DNA for the CDR3: TGCAGTGCTAGAGATGAGGGGACATTGAGCTCCTATAATTCACCCCTCCACTTT.

The chain recombines TRBV9 with TRBJ2-3, with a possible D match to TRBD2 (5 bases). Germline V gene lookup returns CDR1 SGDLS and CDR2 YYNGEE. The V end was cut by 0 bases, the J end by 3 bases, with 14 bases between. The CDR3 contains 16 residues. The CDR3 loop is CASSVAWRRSTDTQYF. The CDR3 DNA reads as TGTGCCAGCAGCGTAGCTTGGAGGAGGTCTACAGATACGCAGTATTTT.

The chain has TRBV6-1 and TRBJ1-5, with 9 bases fitting TRBD1. V trimming: 7 bases; J trimming: 10 bases; junction bases outside the gene matches: 14. The CDR3 covers 15 residues. The germline V gene encodes CDR1 MNHNS and CDR2 SASEGT. The CDR3 sequence is CASIWGQTGGQPQHF. CDR3 bases: TGTGCCAGCATATGGGGTCAGACAGGGGGACAACCCCAGCATTTT.

The CDR3 coding sequence is TGTGCCACCAGCCCTGAGACAGGGAGGGGCCGCACAGATACGCAGTATTTT. Its translation: CATSPETGRGRTDTQYF. The J gene is TRBJ2-3, the V gene TRBV15; D possibly matches TRBD1 or TRBD2 (7 bases each). V lost 5 bases to trimming and J lost 1 base, with 19 bases between them. CDR1 LNHNV and CDR2 YYDKDF come from the germline V gene (reference sequence). The CDR3 contains 17 residues.

This clonotype was picked up a small number of times. This rearrangement joins TRBV7-6 to TRBJ2-5; D is unclear. The CDR3 consists of 13 residues. The V and J ends lost 8 bases and 2 bases respectively, with 12 bases between them. Germline CDR1 SGHVS, CDR2 FNYEAQ. CDR3 coding DNA: TGTGCCAGCGCCGTGCGTCGACAAGAGACCCAGTACTTC. Protein: CASAVRRQETQYF. The complete variable domain, with remaining parts taken from reference TRBV7-6 and TRBJ2-5, reads GAGVSQSPRYKVTKRGQDVALRCDPISGHVSLYWYRQALGQGPEFLTYFNYEAQQDKSGLPNDRFSAERPEGSISTLTIQRTEQRDSAMYRCASAVRRQETQYFGPGTRLLVL.

This clonotype has just a few counts. V and J are TRBV20-1 and TRBJ2-3, with D unresolved. Looked up from germline, CDR1 is DFQATT and CDR2 is SNEGSKA (reference sequence). Trimming shortened V by 0 bases and J by 0 bases, and 4 bases separated the two germline ends. This CDR3 contains 13 residues. Here the CDR3 reads CSARDPSTDTQYF. The CDR3 DNA follows: TGCAGTGCTAGAGATCCGAGCACAGATACGCAGTATTTT.

This sequence joins TRBV5-6 and TRBJ2-1; 7 nucleotides line up with TRBD2. V shed 4 bases and J 9 bases; nucleotides not matched to a gene: 13. CDR1 and CDR2 from the germline V gene are SGHDT and YYEEEE. This CDR3 is built from 15 residues. DNA for the CDR3: TGTGCCAGCAGCCGGTCAGGGACTAAATTCGGTGAGCAGTTCTTC. Amino acids: CASSRSGTKFGEQFF.

The chain recombines TRBV6-5 with TRBJ2-7; D tentatively fits TRBD1 or TRBD2 (5 bases each). The CDR3 is 14 amino acids. Trimming shortened V by 5 bases and J by 6 bases, and 17 bases separated the two germline ends. The germline V gene encodes CDR1 MNHEY and CDR2 SVGAGI. This CDR3 is CASSRDPRATEQYF. In nucleotides, the CDR3 is TGTGCCAGCAGTAGGGACCCTAGGGCGACCGAGCAGTACTTC.

The chain carries TRBV20-1 and TRBJ1-6, with D possibly matching TRBD1 (5 bases). CDR3 length: 13 amino acids. V lost 5 bases and J 9 bases, leaving 14 bases between the germline ends. Germline V gives CDR1 DFQATT, CDR2 SNEGSKA (reference sequence). CDR3 in amino acids: CSAGGAEGSPLHF. The CDR3, as DNA: TGCAGTGCTGGTGGGGCCGAAGGTTCACCCCTCCACTTT.

J is TRBJ1-2 and V is TRBV6-2 or TRBV6-3, with TRBD1 matching over 9 bases. With V trimmed by 6 bases and J by 2 bases, 7 bases remained unmatched. Germline V gives CDR1 MNHEY, CDR2 SVGEGT. CDR3 length: 15 residues. The DNA for the CDR3 is TGTGCCAGCAGGGCCGCAGGACAGGGGAACTATGGCTACACCTTC. Residues: CASRAAGQGNYGYTF.

This clonotype was detected a few times. The chain links TRBV5-4 to TRBJ2-3; D gene ambiguous. The CDR3 totals 16 residues. Germline V lookup: CDR1 SGHNT, CDR2 YYREEE (reference sequence). V dropped 4 bases and J dropped 4 bases, with 19 bases sitting between them. Here the CDR3 DNA reads TGTGCCAGCAGCATTGACCCAGATGACCCCCCAGATACGCAGTATTTT. Its protein is CASSIDPDDPPDTQYF.

The CDR3 nucleotides are TGCAGTGCTACCAAAGTAGGGAGCTCCTACGAGCAGTACTTC. It yields the protein CSATKVGSSYEQYF. The rearrangement uses TRBV20-1 and TRBJ2-7; D is possibly TRBD2 (5 bases). Looked up from germline, CDR1 is DFQATT and CDR2 is SNEGSKA (reference sequence). V was clipped by 4 bases and J by 0 bases, with 13 bases between them. The CDR3 has 14 residues.

This clonotype showed up just a few times. The chain uses TRBV7-9 and TRBJ1-5; D unresolved. Germline V gene data show CDR1 as SEHNR and CDR2 as FQNEAQ (reference sequence). V was clipped by 4 bases and J by 7 bases, with 11 bases between them. This CDR3 region has 13 residues. The CDR3 here is CASSSKLEQPQHF. The CDR3 region has the DNA TGTGCCAGCAGCTCAAAATTAGAGCAGCCCCAGCATTTT.

This clonotype was seen only a few times. The chain links TRBV18 to TRBJ1-5, with TRBD1 identical over 8 bases. Unmatched junction bases numbered 6, after V lost 0 bases and J lost 5 bases. This CDR3 spans 16 amino acids. Germline CDR1 KGHSH, CDR2 LQKENI. DNA for the CDR3: TGTGCCAGCTCACCACCCTCCGGACAGGGATATCAGCCCCAGCATTTT. Amino acid sequence: CASSPPSGQGYQPQHF.

This clonotype was detected only a few times. This chain links TRBV7-8 with TRBJ2-7; 8 bases agree with TRBD2. J gave up 4 bases and V 3 bases, and 5 bases lay outside the gene matches. Looked up from germline, CDR1 is SGHVS and CDR2 is FQNEAQ. The CDR3 extends over 14 amino acids. CDR3 residues: CASSFGGGKYEQYF. Written as DNA, the CDR3 is TGTGCCAGCAGCTTCGGCGGGGGGAAGTACGAGCAGTACTTC.

This chain links TRBV7-6 with TRBJ2-7; D could derive from TRBD1 or TRBD2 (5 bases each). The CDR3 has 18 residues. Germline CDR1 and CDR2: SGHVS and FNYEAQ. Deletions cut 4 bases from V and 2 bases from J, with 24 bases between. The chain's CDR3 is CASSYSGAKTDFTYEQYF. Written as DNA, the CDR3 is TGTGCCAGCAGCTATTCTGGGGCCAAAACGGACTTCACCTACGAGCAGTACTTC.

This chain joins TRBV4-3 and TRBJ2-6; no clear D. Germline V lookup: CDR1 LGHNA, CDR2 YSLEER. V lost 2 bases and J 0 bases, leaving 11 bases between the germline ends. This CDR3 region has 17 residues. The CDR3 loop reads CASSQKTHRSGANVLTF. CDR3 DNA: TGCGCCAGCAGCCAAAAGACGCACCGCTCTGGGGCCAACGTCCTGACTTTC.

This clonotype appeared once. The chain has TRBV6-2 or TRBV6-3 and TRBJ2-7; no clear D. With 2 bases removed from V and 2 bases from J, the gap between germline ends came to 7 bases. The CDR3 consists of 13 residues. Germline values: CDR1 MNHEY, CDR2 SVGEGT. This CDR3 is CASSYRVTYEQYF. The CDR3 nucleotides are TGTGCCAGCAGTTACAGGGTTACCTACGAGCAGTACTTC.

This clonotype has more than one count but fewer than ten. This chain joins TRBV4-1 and TRBJ2-7, with 9 positions matching TRBD1. This CDR3 is built from 14 residues. Trimming took 3 bases from V and 4 from J; bases not matched to a gene: 4. The V gene's germline CDR1 is MGHRA and CDR2 YSYEKL. The CDR3 is CASSHSQGAYEQYF. The CDR3 DNA is TGCGCCAGCAGCCACTCACAGGGGGCTTACGAGCAGTACTTC.

V and J are TRBV7-2 and TRBJ1-4, with 7 bases lining up with TRBD1. The CDR3 extends over 15 amino acids. Losses at the gene ends were 5 bases for V and 4 bases for J; bases not matched to a gene: 7. Germline loops: CDR1 SGHTA, CDR2 FQGNSA. For the CDR3, the DNA is TGTGCCAGCAGCCCTTACCAGGGGGATAATGAAAAACTGTTTTTT. As protein: CASSPYQGDNEKLFF. The full variable domain, completed using reference TRBV7-2 and TRBJ1-4, is GAGVSQSPSNKVTEKGKDVELRCDPISGHTALYWYRQSLGQGLEFLIYFQGNSAPDKSGLPSDRFSAERTGGSVSTLTIQRTQQEDSAVYLCASSPYQGDNEKLFFGSGTQLSVL.